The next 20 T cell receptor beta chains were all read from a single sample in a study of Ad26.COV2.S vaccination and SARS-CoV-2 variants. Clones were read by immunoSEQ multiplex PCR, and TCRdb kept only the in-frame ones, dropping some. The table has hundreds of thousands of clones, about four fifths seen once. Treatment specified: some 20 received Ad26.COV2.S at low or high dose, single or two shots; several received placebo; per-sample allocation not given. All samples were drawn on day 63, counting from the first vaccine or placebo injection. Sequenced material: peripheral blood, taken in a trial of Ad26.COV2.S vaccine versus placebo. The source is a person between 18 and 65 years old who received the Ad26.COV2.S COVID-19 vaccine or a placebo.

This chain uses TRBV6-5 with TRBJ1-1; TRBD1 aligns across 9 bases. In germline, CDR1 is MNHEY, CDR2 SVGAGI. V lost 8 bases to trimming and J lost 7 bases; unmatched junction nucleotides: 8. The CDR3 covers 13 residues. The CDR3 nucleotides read TGTGCCAGCCTATTGAGACAGGGGGGTGAAGCTTTCTTT. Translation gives CASLLRQGGEAFF.

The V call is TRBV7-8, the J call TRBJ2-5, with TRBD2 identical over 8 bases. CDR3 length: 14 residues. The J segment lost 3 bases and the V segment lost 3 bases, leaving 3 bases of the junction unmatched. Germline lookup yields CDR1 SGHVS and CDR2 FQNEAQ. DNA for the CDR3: TGTGCCAGCAGCTTTGGACTAGCCGAAGAGACCCAGTACTTC. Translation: CASSFGLAEETQYF.

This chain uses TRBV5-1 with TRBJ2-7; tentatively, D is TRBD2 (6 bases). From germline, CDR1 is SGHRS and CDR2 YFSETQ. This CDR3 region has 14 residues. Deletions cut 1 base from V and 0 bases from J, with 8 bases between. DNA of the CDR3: TGCGCCAGCAGCTTGTCTAGCGCCTCCTACGAGCAGTACTTC. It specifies CASSLSSASYEQYF. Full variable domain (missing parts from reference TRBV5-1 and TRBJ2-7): KAGVTQTPRYLIKTRGQQVTLSCSPISGHRSVSWYQQTPGQGLQFLFEYFSETQRNKGNFPGRFSGRQFSNSRSEMNVSTLELGDSALYLCASSLSSASYEQYFGPGTRLTVT.

This CDR3 reads CASSVGDRSSYEQYF. The CDR3 DNA follows: TGTGCCAGCAGCGTAGGGGACCGGAGCTCCTACGAGCAGTACTTC. J is TRBJ2-7 and V is TRBV9; tentatively, D is TRBD1 or TRBD2 (5 bases each). Germline CDR1 and CDR2: SGDLS and YYNGEE. This CDR3 contains 15 residues. Trimming cost V 0 bases and J 0 bases, with 10 bases left between them.

CDR3 residues: CASSSLGAPPTQHF. Written as DNA, the CDR3 is TGTGCCAGCAGTTCCCTCGGGGCCCCCCCGACCCAGCATTTT. The chain is built from TRBV6-5 and TRBJ1-5; the D gene is possibly TRBD1 (5 bases). From germline, CDR1 is MNHEY and CDR2 SVGAGI. The CDR3 length is 14 residues. The V and J ends lost 4 bases and 11 bases respectively, with 18 bases between them.

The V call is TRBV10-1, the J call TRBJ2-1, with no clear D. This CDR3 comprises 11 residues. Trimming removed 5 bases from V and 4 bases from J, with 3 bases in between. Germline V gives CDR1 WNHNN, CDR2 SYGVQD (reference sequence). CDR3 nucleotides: TGCGCCAGCAGTAATTACAATGAGCAGTTCTTC. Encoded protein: CASSNYNEQFF.

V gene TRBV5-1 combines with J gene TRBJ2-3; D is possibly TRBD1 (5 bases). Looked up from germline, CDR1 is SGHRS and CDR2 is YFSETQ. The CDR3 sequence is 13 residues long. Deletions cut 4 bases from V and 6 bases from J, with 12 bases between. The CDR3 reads CASSARQMDTQYF. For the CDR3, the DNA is TGCGCCAGCAGCGCCCGACAGATGGATACGCAGTATTTT.

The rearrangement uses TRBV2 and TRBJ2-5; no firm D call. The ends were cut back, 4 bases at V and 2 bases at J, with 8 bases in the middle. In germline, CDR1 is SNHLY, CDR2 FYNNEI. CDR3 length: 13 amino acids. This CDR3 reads CASSGSLQETQYF. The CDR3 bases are TGTGCCAGCAGTGGGTCCCTGCAAGAGACCCAGTACTTC.

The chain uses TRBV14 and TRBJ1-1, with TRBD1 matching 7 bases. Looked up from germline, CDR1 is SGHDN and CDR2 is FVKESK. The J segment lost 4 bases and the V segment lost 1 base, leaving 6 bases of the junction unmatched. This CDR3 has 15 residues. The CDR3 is CASSQVRGRGTEAFF. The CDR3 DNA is TGTGCCAGCAGCCAAGTAAGGGGGCGAGGCACTGAAGCTTTCTTT.

This CDR3 is CASSPWRYIQYF. CDR3 coding DNA: TGTGCCAGCAGCCCGTGGCGGTACATTCAGTACTTC. This chain links TRBV6-2 or TRBV6-3 with TRBJ2-4; D not certain. V lost 6 bases and J 8 bases, leaving 11 bases between the germline ends. CDR3 length: 12 amino acids. CDR1 MNHEY and CDR2 SVGEGT come from the germline V gene.

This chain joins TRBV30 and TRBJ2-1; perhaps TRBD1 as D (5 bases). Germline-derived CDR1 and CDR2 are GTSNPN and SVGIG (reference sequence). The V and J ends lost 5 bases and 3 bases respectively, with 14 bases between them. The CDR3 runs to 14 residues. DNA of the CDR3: TGTGCCTGGTCGACAGTCCCACTCTACAATGAGCAGTTCTTC. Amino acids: CAWSTVPLYNEQFF. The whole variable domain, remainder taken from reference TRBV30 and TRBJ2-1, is SQTIHQWPATLVQPVGSPLSLECTVEGTSNPNLYWYRQAAGRGLQLLFYSVGIGQISSEVPQNLSASRPQDRQFILSSKKLLLSDSGFYLCAWSTVPLYNEQFFGPGTRLTVL.

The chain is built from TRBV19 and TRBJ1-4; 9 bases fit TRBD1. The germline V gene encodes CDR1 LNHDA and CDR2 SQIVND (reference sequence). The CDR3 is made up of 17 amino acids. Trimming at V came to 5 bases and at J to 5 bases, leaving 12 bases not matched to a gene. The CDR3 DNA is TGTGCCAGTAGTTCCCGGGACAGGGCCGTACTAAATGAAAAACTGTTTTTT. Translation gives CASSSRDRAVLNEKLFF. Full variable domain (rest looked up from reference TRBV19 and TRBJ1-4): DGGITQSPKYLFRKEGQNVTLSCEQNLNHDAMYWYRQDPGQGLRLIYYSQIVNDFQKGDIAEGYSVSREKKESFPLTVTSAQKNPTAFYLCASSSRDRAVLNEKLFFGSGTQLSVL.

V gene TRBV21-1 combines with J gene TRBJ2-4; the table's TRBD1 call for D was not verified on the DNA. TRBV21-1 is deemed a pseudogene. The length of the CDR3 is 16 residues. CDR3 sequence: CASPQGARRAKNIQYF. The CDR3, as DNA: TGTGCCAGCCCTCAGGGGGCGAGGAGGGCCAAAAACATTCAGTACTTC.

The CDR3 sequence: CAISLGTSGRISCGEQFF. CDR3 DNA: TGTGCCATCAGTCTTGGGACTAGCGGGAGGATTAGTTGTGGTGAGCAGTTCTTC. V and J are TRBV10-3 and TRBJ2-1; 15 positions match TRBD2. CDR1 is ENHRY and CDR2 is SYGVKD in the germline V gene. This CDR3 has 18 residues. The junction had 14 bases not matched to a gene; V was cut back by 5 bases and J by 9 bases.

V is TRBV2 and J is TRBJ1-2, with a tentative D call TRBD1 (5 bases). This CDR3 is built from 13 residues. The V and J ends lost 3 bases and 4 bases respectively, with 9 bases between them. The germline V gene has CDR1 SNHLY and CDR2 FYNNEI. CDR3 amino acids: CASSDRGAYGYTF. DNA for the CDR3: TGTGCCAGCAGTGATAGAGGGGCCTATGGCTACACCTTC.

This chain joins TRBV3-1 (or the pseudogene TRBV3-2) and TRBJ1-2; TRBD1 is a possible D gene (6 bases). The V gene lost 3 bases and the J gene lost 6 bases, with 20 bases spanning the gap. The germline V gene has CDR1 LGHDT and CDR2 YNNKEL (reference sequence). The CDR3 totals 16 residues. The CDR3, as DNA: TGTGCCAGCAGCCAGGAACATTCAAGGGGGGCCAATGGCTACACCTTC. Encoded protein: CASSQEHSRGANGYTF.

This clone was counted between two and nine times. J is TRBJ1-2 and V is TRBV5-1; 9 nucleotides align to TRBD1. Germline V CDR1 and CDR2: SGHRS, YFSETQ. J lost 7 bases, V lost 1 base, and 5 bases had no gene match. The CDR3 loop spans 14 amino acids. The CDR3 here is CASSLTGGAFGYTF. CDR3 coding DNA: TGCGCCAGCAGCTTGACAGGGGGCGCCTTTGGCTACACCTTC. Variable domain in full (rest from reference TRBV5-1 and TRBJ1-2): KAGVTQTPRYLIKTRGQQVTLSCSPISGHRSVSWYQQTPGQGLQFLFEYFSETQRNKGNFPGRFSGRQFSNSRSEMNVSTLELGDSALYLCASSLTGGAFGYTFGSGTRLTVV.

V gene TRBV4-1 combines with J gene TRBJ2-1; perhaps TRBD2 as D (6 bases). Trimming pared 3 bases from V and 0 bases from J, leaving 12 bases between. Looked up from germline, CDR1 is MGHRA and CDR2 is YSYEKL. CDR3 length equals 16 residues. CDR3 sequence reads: CASSHPGTRSYNEQFF. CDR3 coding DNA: TGCGCCAGCAGCCATCCCGGGACTCGCTCCTACAATGAGCAGTTCTTC.

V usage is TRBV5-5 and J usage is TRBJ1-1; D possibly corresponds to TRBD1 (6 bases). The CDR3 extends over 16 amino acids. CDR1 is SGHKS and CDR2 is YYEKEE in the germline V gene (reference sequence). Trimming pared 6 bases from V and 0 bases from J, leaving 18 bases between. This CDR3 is CASTINLGGLNTEAFF. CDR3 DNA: TGTGCCAGCACTATAAATCTAGGGGGGTTGAACACTGAAGCTTTCTTT.

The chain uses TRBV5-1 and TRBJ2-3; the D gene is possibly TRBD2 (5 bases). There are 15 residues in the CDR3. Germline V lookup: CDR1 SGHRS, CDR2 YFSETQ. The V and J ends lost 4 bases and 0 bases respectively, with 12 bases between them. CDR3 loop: CASSPRAGSTDTQYF. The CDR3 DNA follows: TGCGCCAGCAGCCCGAGGGCAGGAAGCACAGATACGCAGTATTTT.